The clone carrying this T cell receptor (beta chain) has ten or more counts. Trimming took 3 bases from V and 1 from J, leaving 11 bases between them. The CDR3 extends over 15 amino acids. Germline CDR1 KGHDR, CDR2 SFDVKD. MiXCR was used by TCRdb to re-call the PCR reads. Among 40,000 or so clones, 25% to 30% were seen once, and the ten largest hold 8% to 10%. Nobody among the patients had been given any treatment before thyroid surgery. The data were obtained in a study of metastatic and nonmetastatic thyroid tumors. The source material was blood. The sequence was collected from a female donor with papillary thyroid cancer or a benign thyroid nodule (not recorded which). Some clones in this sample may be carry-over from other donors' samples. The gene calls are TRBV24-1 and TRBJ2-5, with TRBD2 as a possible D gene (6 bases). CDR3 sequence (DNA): TGTGCCACCAGTGATCAGCGGGCCCTCCAAGAGACCCAGTACTTC. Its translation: CATSDQRALQETQYF.